The 5 T cell receptor beta chains in this list originate from one sample, sequenced in a study of blood T cell repertoires in COVID-19. Here immunoSEQ multiplex PCR was the method, and the copy in TCRdb shows in-frame clones only, minus some. The sample holds around 60,000 clones; roughly 85% are singletons and the top ten take approximately 1.3%. The sample comprised peripheral blood. Every receptor here comes from a woman older than 75 with acute or convalescent COVID-19.

The V and J genes are TRBV7-2 and TRBJ2-7, with 9 bases identical to TRBD2. V lost 2 bases to trimming and J lost 6 bases; unmatched junction nucleotides: 8. CDR1 and CDR2 from the germline V gene are SGHTA and FQGNSA. The CDR3 spans 15 residues. CDR3 sequence reads: CASSLLISGSREQYF. The CDR3 DNA is TGTGCCAGCAGCTTATTGATTAGCGGGAGTCGCGAGCAGTACTTC.

CDR3 nucleotide sequence: TGTGCCAGCAGCTTGGTACCGGGACAGGGGGGTGGAAACACCATATATTTT. This codes for CASSLVPGQGGGNTIYF. J is TRBJ1-3 and V is TRBV7-2, with 11 bases lining up with TRBD1. After removal of 3 bases from V and 3 bases from J, the junction contained 7 bases not matched to a gene. The CDR3 loop spans 17 amino acids. CDR1 and CDR2 from the germline V gene are SGHTA and FQGNSA.

The V gene is TRBV23-1, the J gene TRBJ2-3; 8 bases line up with TRBD2. TRBV23-1 is an ORF; its function is uncertain. The CDR3 totals 17 residues. The junction had 9 bases not matched to a gene; V was cut back by 2 bases and J by 2 bases. The CDR3: CASSQRRSGGSTDTQYF. The CDR3 nucleotides read TGCGCCAGCAGTCAAAGGAGAAGCGGGGGTTCCACAGATACGCAGTATTTT.

This chain links TRBV5-1 with TRBJ2-3; TRBD2 matches at 10 bases. Germline V gives CDR1 SGHRS, CDR2 YFSETQ. V shed 1 base, J shed 5 bases, and the junction held 4 bases outside the gene matches. This CDR3 is built from 15 residues. CDR3 in DNA: TGCGCCAGCAGCTTGCGGCTAGCGGGAGAAGATACGCAGTATTTT. Translation gives CASSLRLAGEDTQYF. The complete variable domain, with remaining parts taken from reference TRBV5-1 and TRBJ2-3, reads KAGVTQTPRYLIKTRGQQVTLSCSPISGHRSVSWYQQTPGQGLQFLFEYFSETQRNKGNFPGRFSGRQFSNSRSEMNVSTLELGDSALYLCASSLRLAGEDTQYFGPGTRLTVL.

This chain links TRBV18 with TRBJ2-5; possibly TRBD1 for D (5 bases). This CDR3 comprises 13 residues. From germline, CDR1 is KGHSH and CDR2 LQKENI. V lost 2 bases and J 3 bases, leaving 7 bases between the germline ends. CDR3 DNA: TGTGCCAGCTCACCAGACAGTAAAGAGACCCAGTACTTC. Its protein is CASSPDSKETQYF.